This TCR beta chain was observed in a study of T cell responses to AZD1222 COVID-19 vaccine. Study in general: Analysis merged second doses at about 4 or about 12 weeks. General observations from the study: It was only a handful of AZD1222 recipients who were seropositive at baseline. Epitopes outside B.1.351 and B.1.1.7 mutated regions reportedly drew nearly half of spike TCRs. Mostly white British, mostly female donors; authors suggested clonal diversity may be underestimated.

Germline V gives CDR1 MNHNY, CDR2 SVGAGI (reference sequence). V lost 4 bases to trimming and J lost 6 bases; unmatched junction nucleotides: 10. This CDR3 spans 16 amino acids. A word on this clone: Its antigen is not known.

Generated by immunoSEQ multiplex PCR, the TCRdb table keeps only in-frame clones and is missing some. The table shows fewer than 150,000 clones, with roughly 87% occurring only once. Specimen: peripheral blood, collected on day 0 of AZD1222 vaccination. The TCR sequence derives from an adult in good health. This rearrangement joins TRBV6-6 to TRBJ2-1, with 9 bases fitting TRBD2. The CDR3 nucleotides are TGTGCCAGCAGTTCCCTCCGCGGGGGGGGCCGCAATGAGCAGTTCTTC. Protein: CASSSLRGGGRNEQFF.